The source of this T cell receptor (beta chain) is a study of regulatory T cells in long-lasting Graves disease. Indicated time point: newly diagnosed GD, antithyroid drugs for less than 3 months. PBMCs provided the RNA from which the TCR library was made. Peripheral blood, 8.5 to 9.5 milliliters per patient, was collected in EDTA tubes. For TCR beta, libraries came from iRepertoire HTBI primers and Arm-PCR of CDR3 regions. The authors' processing: Overall, samples carried 62 TRBV and around 15 TRBJ segments. TCRdb reprocessed the multiplex PCR reads via MiXCR and lists one record per CDR3 protein. Here the V and J calls rest on TCRdb's processing, not on the authors' analysis. The sample carries some 320,000 distinct CDR3 sequences, 18% recorded once. This clonotype was counted at least ten times. Its specificity is not known. The CDR3 sequence is 15 residues long. Germline values: CDR1 SGHTA, CDR2 FQGTGA. V shed 6 bases, J shed 2 bases, and the junction held 5 bases outside the gene matches.

Study-wide findings and caveats: Persistent Graves' disease cases displayed lower TCR diversity than newly diagnosed ones. TRBV28, TRBJ1-2 and TRBJ2-5 were favored in persistent disease.

This sample comprised peripheral blood mononuclear cells (PBMCs), obtained at new diagnosis, from a patient treated with antithyroid drugs. V usage is TRBV7-3 and J usage is TRBJ2-3; 10 bases agree with TRBD1. This clonotype was sampled from a female donor with Graves disease. The DNA for the CDR3 is TGTGCCAGCAGTACGGGACAGGGGCACACAGATACGCAGTATTTT. Its translation: CASSTGQGHTDTQYF.